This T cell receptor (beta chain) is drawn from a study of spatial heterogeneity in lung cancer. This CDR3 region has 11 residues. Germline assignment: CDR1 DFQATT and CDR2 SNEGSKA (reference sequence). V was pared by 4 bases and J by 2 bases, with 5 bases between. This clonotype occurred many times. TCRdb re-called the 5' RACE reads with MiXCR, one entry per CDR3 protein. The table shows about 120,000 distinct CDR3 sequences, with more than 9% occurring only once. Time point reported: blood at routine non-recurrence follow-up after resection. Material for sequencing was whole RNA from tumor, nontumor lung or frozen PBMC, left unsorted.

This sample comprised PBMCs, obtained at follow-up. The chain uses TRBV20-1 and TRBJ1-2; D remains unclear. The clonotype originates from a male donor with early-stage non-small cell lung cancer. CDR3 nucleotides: TGCAGTGCTACCGGGAACTATGGCTACACCTTC. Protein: CSATGNYGYTF.